The rows below give T cell receptor beta chains drawn from one sample of a study of cytomegalovirus exposure and HLA in healthy donors. Produced via immunoSEQ multiplex PCR; TCRdb's table is partial and in-frame only. This table holds approximately 110,000 clones, roughly 80% found once. Sample: PBMCs. The receptors were sampled from a middle-aged woman in good health and CMV-seronegative. Each CDR3 is given with its conserved first and last residue. Some rows have no size entry. The others give once, few or many, or a class for an expanded clone.

j_gene	v_gene	abundance	CDR3aa
TRBJ2-7	TRBV28	NA	CASRGNAGRHSSYEQYF
TRBJ1-2	TRBV7-9	NA	CASSLEYRVGYGYTF
TRBJ2-7	TRBV5-6	NA	CASSLYLIRDRGYEQYF
TRBJ1-2	TRBV6-6	NA	CASSTTGQGYGYTF
TRBJ2-3	TRBV7-7	once	CASSLSYTDTQYF
TRBJ2-4	TRBV28	few	CASSLSASGNSQYF
TRBJ1-5	TRBV18	NA	CASSPRGTGLYSNQPQHF
TRBJ2-1	TRBV5-8	NA	CASSLAGPYNEQFF
TRBJ1-2	TRBV9	NA	CASSATPALGGGYTF
NA	TRBV9	NA	CASSGSGVAYEQYF
TRBJ1-1	TRBV11-2	NA	CASSWGRDRGNTEAFF
TRBJ2-2	TRBV18	NA	CASSPPSGRGAGELFF
TRBJ1-2	TRBV5-1	NA	CASSLAEAGHYGYTF
TRBJ1-2	TRBV28	NA	CASSEADGNYGYTF
TRBJ2-5	TRBV5-1	NA	CASSQHSGSGETQYF
TRBJ1-5	TRBV23-1	few	CASCATREGSNQPQHF
TRBJ1-3	TRBV27	NA	CASSLRPMTAYSGNTIYF
TRBJ1-3	TRBV19	many	CASSTQYSGNTIYF
TRBJ1-3	TRBV18	few	CASSPQGAAGNTIYF
TRBJ1-3	TRBV5-5	once	CASSWDRGNTIYF